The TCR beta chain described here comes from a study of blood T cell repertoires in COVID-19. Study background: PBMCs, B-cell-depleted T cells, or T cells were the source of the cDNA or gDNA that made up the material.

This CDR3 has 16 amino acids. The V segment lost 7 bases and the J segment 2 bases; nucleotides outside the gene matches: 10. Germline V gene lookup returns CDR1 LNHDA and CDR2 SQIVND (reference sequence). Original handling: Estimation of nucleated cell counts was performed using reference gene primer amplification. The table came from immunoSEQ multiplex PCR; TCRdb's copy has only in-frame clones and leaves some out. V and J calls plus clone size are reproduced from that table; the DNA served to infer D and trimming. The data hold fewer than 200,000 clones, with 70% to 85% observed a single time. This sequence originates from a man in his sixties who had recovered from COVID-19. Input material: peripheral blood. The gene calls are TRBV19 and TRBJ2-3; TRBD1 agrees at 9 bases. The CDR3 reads CASTTQGTGYTDTQYF. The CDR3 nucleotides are TGTGCCAGTACTACCCAGGGGACAGGGTACACAGATACGCAGTATTTT.